The sequence of this T cell receptor (beta chain) was determined in a study of vaccination and CD4 T cells after COVID-19. As for the study in general: With roughly 9 mild cases and one severe, convalescent patients were SARS-CoV-2 positive by nasal swab PCR. Between diagnosis and the drawing of post-COVID samples lay a median roughly 91 days (range 35 to 161). Blood was drawn a median around 72 days post second dose, range 14 to 241.

V was cut by 7 bases and J by 1 base, with 13 bases left in between. Germline V gene lookup returns CDR1 MDHEN and CDR2 SYDVKM. This CDR3 has 14 amino acids. As for time point: late sampling 161 to 241 days after vaccination in a few convalescent patients. This clonotype was picked up a small number of times. TCRdb called the PCR reads again in MiXCR, with one record for every CDR3 protein. Of about 28,000 distinct CDR3 sequences in the sample, about 54% are singletons; the top ten hold more than 5%. The chain links TRBV28 to TRBJ1-1; D not certain. This specimen was CD4+ T cells from blood, taken about 7 months after SARS-CoV-2 vaccination. The clonotype comes from a human donor who had recovered from COVID-19. The CDR3 is CASTPSRGNTEAFF. As DNA, the CDR3 is TGTGCCAGCACTCCGTCTCGGGGGAACACTGAAGCTTTCTTT.